This record concerns one T cell receptor beta chain sequence. The J segment lost 5 bases and the V segment lost 3 bases, leaving 6 bases of the junction unmatched. Germline assignment: CDR1 LNHDA and CDR2 SQIVND (reference sequence). This CDR3 contains 15 residues. Sequenced by immunoSEQ multiplex PCR; TCRdb stores in-frame clones only, minus some. The table has 250,000 or so clones, 80% to 90% seen once. The data were obtained in a study of blood T cell repertoires in COVID-19. Those designated as exposed participants met a COVID-19 case within 2 weeks before study entry. The chain uses TRBV19 and TRBJ2-5; TRBD2 aligns across 10 bases. The source is a woman aged 40 to 49 who had been exposed to COVID-19. The sequenced sample consisted of PBMCs or T cells enriched from blood (not recorded which). CDR3 sequence: CASSITSGATETQYF. The CDR3 DNA reads TGTGCCAGTAGTATTACTAGCGGGGCGACGGAGACCCAGTACTTC. The full variable domain, completed using reference TRBV19 and TRBJ2-5, is DGGITQSPKYLFRKEGQNVTLSCEQNLNHDAMYWYRQDPGQGLRLIYYSQIVNDFQKGDIAEGYSVSREKKESFPLTVTSAQKNPTAFYLCASSITSGATETQYFGPGTRLLVL.